The rows below give T cell receptor beta chains drawn from one sample of a study of cytomegalovirus exposure and HLA in healthy donors. The method was immunoSEQ multiplex PCR; TCRdb's version includes in-frame clones alone and lacks a portion of them. The sample has 100,000 to 150,000 clones, over 70% seen once; the top ten hold 1.2%. Sequencing was done on a sample of PBMCs. Receptors were obtained from a female donor in good health and CMV-seronegative. Both conserved end residues are part of each CDR3. D genes are given only for firm matches.

j_gene,v_gene,d_gene,CDR3aa
TRBJ1-6,TRBV7-9,-,CASSLNRAEDSPLHF
TRBJ2-1,TRBV5-1,TRBD1,CASSLAPDRVNEQFF
TRBJ2-1,TRBV14,TRBD2,CASSQDPRGLAIDNEQFF
TRBJ1-1,TRBV2,-,CAGSALEDTEAFF
TRBJ1-1,TRBV11-2,TRBD1,CASSRDRERAFF
TRBJ2-3,TRBV30,TRBD2,CAWTRGGTDTQYF
TRBJ2-1,TRBV15,TRBD2,CATSRDGRPAGGSFPPYEQFF
TRBJ1-5,TRBV18,-,CASSPQDAWPQHF
TRBJ1-1,TRBV7-9,-,CASSLDVGSYTEAFF
TRBJ2-2,TRBV11-1,-,CASTLRWATGNTGELFF
TRBJ1-4,TRBV6-5,TRBD1,CASSYGTGGEKLFF
TRBJ1-5,TRBV6-5,-,CASSSGTRIGQPQHF
TRBJ2-5,TRBV5-1,-,CASSLAEETQYF
TRBJ1-2,TRBV25-1,-,CASSRGPLYGYTF
TRBJ1-1,TRBV10-3,TRBD1,CAINRQGQMDTEAFF
TRBJ2-4,TRBV5-8,TRBD1,CASSPDRASDIQYF
TRBJ1-4,TRBV7-9,TRBD1,CASSLPGQGNEKLFF